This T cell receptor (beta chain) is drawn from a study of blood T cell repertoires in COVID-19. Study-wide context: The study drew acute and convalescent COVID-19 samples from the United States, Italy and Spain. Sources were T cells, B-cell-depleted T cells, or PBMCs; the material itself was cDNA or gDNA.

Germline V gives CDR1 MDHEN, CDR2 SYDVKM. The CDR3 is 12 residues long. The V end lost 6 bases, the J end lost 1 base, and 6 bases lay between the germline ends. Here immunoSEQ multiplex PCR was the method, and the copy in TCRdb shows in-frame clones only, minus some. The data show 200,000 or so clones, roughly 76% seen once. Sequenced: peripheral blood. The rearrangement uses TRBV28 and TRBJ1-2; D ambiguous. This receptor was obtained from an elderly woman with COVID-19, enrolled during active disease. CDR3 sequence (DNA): TGTGCCAGCAGCCCTCTTAACTATGGCTACACCTTC. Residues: CASSPLNYGYTF.